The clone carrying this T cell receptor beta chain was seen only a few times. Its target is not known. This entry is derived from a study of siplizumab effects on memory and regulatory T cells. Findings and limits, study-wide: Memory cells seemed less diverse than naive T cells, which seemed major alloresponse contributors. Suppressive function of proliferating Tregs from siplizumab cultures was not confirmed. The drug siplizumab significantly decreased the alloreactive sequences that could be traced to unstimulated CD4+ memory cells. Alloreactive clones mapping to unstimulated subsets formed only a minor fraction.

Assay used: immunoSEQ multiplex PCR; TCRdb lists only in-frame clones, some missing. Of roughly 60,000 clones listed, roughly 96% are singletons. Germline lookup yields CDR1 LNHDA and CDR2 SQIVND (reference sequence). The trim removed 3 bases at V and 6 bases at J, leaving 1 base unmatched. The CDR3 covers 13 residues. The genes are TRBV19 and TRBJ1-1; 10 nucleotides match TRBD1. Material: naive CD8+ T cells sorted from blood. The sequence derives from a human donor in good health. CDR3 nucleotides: TGTGCCAGTAGTATGACAGGGGGCCCTGAAGCTTTCTTT. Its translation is CASSMTGGPEAFF.